This T cell receptor (beta chain) was identified in a study of identical twins. TCRdb re-derived calls from the 5' RACE reads in MiXCR, one entry per CDR3 protein. The data hold fewer than 800,000 distinct CDR3 sequences, with less than 9% observed a single time. This clonotype was recorded many times. Its specificity is not known. From germline, CDR1 is SEHNR and CDR2 FQNEAQ (reference sequence). The CDR3 extends over 13 amino acids. V dropped 2 bases and J dropped 4 bases, with 9 bases sitting between them. Study outcomes and limitations: There were fewer insertions in abundant cord blood beta clonotypes, but memory repertoires showed no such pattern.

The same sample was also studied in work on yellow fever vaccine responses in identical twins.

The sample was PBMCs. The origin of this receptor is a woman in her late teens or twenties in good health. V usage is TRBV7-9 and J usage is TRBJ2-7; no reliable D call. In DNA form, the CDR3 reads TGTGCCAGCAGCTTATCCAGTGGGTACGAGCAGTACTTC. It yields the protein CASSLSSGYEQYF.